One sample yielded the 20 T cell receptor beta chains listed below, sequenced in a study of blood T cell repertoires in COVID-19. Sequenced by immunoSEQ multiplex PCR; TCRdb stores in-frame clones only, minus some. The table has roughly 260,000 clones, 80% to 90% seen once. The specimen sequenced was peripheral blood. The receptors come from a woman aged 50 to 60 with acute or convalescent COVID-19.

The V call is TRBV11-3, the J call TRBJ2-3; no firm D call. The CDR3 is 13 amino acids. Germline CDR1 is SGHNT and CDR2 is YENEEA. Trimming removed 6 bases at V and 3 bases at J, with 10 bases between. CDR3 residues: CASSNTETDTQYF. CDR3 DNA sequence: TGTGCCAGCAGTAATACAGAGACAGATACGCAGTATTTT.

The chain has TRBV7-9 and TRBJ2-1, with 7 bases that match TRBD2. J gave up 5 bases and V 2 bases, and 12 bases lay outside the gene matches. This CDR3 region has 17 residues. CDR1 and CDR2 (germline): SEHNR, FQNEAQ (reference sequence). DNA for the CDR3: TGTGCCAGCAGCTTACGTAAAGGTCTAGCGGAAAACAATGAGCAGTTCTTC. Residues: CASSLRKGLAENNEQFF.

This sequence joins TRBV7-3 and TRBJ2-2; perhaps TRBD1 as D (6 bases). The CDR3 spans 14 residues. The germline V gene has CDR1 SGHTA and CDR2 FQGTGA. V was pared by 6 bases and J by 4 bases, with 12 bases between. The CDR3 loop reads CASSPPGVTGELFF. Written as DNA, the CDR3 is TGTGCCAGCAGTCCCCCAGGGGTCACCGGGGAGCTGTTTTTT.

The V call is TRBV25-1, the J call TRBJ2-7; 15 bases align to TRBD2. The ends lost 3 bases at V and 11 bases at J; junction bases unmatched: 5. The germline V gene has CDR1 MGHDK and CDR2 SYGVNS. This CDR3 has 14 residues. The CDR3 DNA reads TGTGCCAGCAGTGATGGACTAGCGGGAGGGTTCGAGTACTTC. Translated, it gives CASSDGLAGGFEYF.

The J gene is TRBJ1-5, the V gene TRBV27, with 9 positions matching TRBD1. CDR1 and CDR2 (germline): MNHEY, SMNVEV (reference sequence). The trim removed 2 bases at V and 5 bases at J, leaving 4 bases unmatched. This CDR3 spans 15 amino acids. CDR3 sequence: CASSLGTGSDQPQHF. In nucleotides, the CDR3 is TGTGCCAGCAGTTTAGGGACAGGGAGTGATCAGCCCCAGCATTTT.

The chain joins TRBV19 to TRBJ2-5; 7 positions agree with TRBD1. CDR1 and CDR2 (germline): LNHDA, SQIVND (reference sequence). V trimming: 6 bases; J trimming: 4 bases; junction bases outside the gene matches: 8. The CDR3 contains 14 residues. CDR3 in DNA: TGTGCCAGTAGGGTAACAGGGGAGAGAGAGACCCAGTACTTC. Protein product: CASRVTGERETQYF.

The CDR3 region is CASSSGQNTGELFF. The CDR3 DNA sequence: TGTGCCAGCAGCTCCGGACAGAACACCGGGGAGCTGTTTTTT. This sequence joins TRBV6-5 and TRBJ2-2, with D perhaps matching TRBD1 (5 bases). Germline lookup yields CDR1 MNHEY and CDR2 SVGAGI. The ends were cut back, 6 bases at V and 1 base at J, with 9 bases in the middle. CDR3 length: 14 residues.

The genes are TRBV10-3 and TRBJ1-3; TRBD1 is a possible D gene (5 bases). The CDR3 is 15 residues long. Trimming removed 3 bases at V and 0 bases at J, with 9 bases between. Germline lookup yields CDR1 ENHRY and CDR2 SYGVKD. The DNA of the CDR3 is TGTGCCATCAGTGACATGGGGCTCTCTGGAAACACCATATATTTT. This translates into CAISDMGLSGNTIYF.

V gene TRBV11-2 combines with J gene TRBJ2-7, with 8 nucleotides matching TRBD1. Germline V lookup: CDR1 SGHAT, CDR2 FQNNGV. The trim removed 7 bases at V and 5 bases at J, leaving 7 bases unmatched. The CDR3 consists of 13 residues. Here the CDR3 DNA reads TGTGCCAGCACTCGGACAGGGACGGACGAGCAGTACTTC. This codes for CASTRTGTDEQYF.

The J gene is TRBJ1-2, the V gene TRBV6-5, with a tentative D call TRBD1 (5 bases). CDR3 length: 14 amino acids. The V gene's germline CDR1 is MNHEY and CDR2 SVGAGI. V was cut by 0 bases and J by 4 bases, with 9 bases left in between. CDR3 loop: CASSYSGGVYGYTF. In nucleotides, the CDR3 is TGTGCCAGCAGTTACTCTGGGGGGGTCTATGGCTACACCTTC.

The V and J genes are TRBV28 and TRBJ2-1; 12 bases are a match to TRBD2. The CDR3 sequence is 15 residues long. With 6 bases clipped from V and 3 bases from J, the junction kept 3 bases outside the gene matches. Per germline, CDR1 MDHEN and CDR2 SYDVKM. The CDR3 sequence is CASSQTSGGYNEQFF. CDR3 bases: TGTGCCAGCAGCCAGACTAGCGGGGGCTACAATGAGCAGTTCTTC. Drawing the rest from reference TRBV28 and TRBJ2-1, the complete variable domain is DVKVTQSSRYLVKRTGEKVFLECVQDMDHENMFWYRQDPGLGLRLIYFSYDVKMKEKGDIPEGYSVSREKKERFSLILESASTNQTSMYLCASSQTSGGYNEQFFGPGTRLTVL.

The chain links TRBV18 to TRBJ1-1, with D possibly TRBD1 on 5 matching bases. This CDR3 has 13 residues. The V end was cut by 8 bases, the J end by 1 base, with 11 bases between. CDR1 KGHSH and CDR2 LQKENI come from the germline V gene. CDR3 sequence (DNA): TGTGCCAGCGCTTTCGGGGGGAACACTGAAGCTTTCTTT. It is translated as CASAFGGNTEAFF.

V and J are TRBV3-1 (or the pseudogene TRBV3-2) and TRBJ1-2, with a possible D match to TRBD1 (5 bases). Germline CDR1 and CDR2: LGHDT and YNNKEL (reference sequence). The length of the CDR3 is 15 residues. Trimming stripped 0 bases from V and 4 bases from J, with 12 bases between. The CDR3 DNA sequence: TGTGCCAGCAGCCAAGATGGGGGGGGTGGCTATGGCTACACCTTC. This gives the protein CASSQDGGGGYGYTF.

The rearrangement joins TRBV3-1 (or the pseudogene TRBV3-2) to TRBJ1-3; D is unresolved. The CDR3 is made up of 14 amino acids. V gave up 6 bases and J gave up 8 bases, with 17 bases separating them. CDR1 and CDR2 from the germline V gene are LGHDT and YNNKEL (reference sequence). In DNA form, the CDR3 reads TGTGCCAGCAGTTCGAGGGAGCGCAGAGACACCATATATTTT. Protein sequence: CASSSRERRDTIYF.

This clone was recorded once. The V gene is TRBV3-1 (or the pseudogene TRBV3-2), the J gene TRBJ2-7; 10 bases map to TRBD2. Germline V lookup: CDR1 LGHDT, CDR2 YNNKEL (reference sequence). Trimming took 4 bases from V and 6 from J; bases not matched to a gene: 9. The CDR3 consists of 15 residues. CDR3 bases: TGTGCCAGCAGCCGCCAAGCGGGAGGGGGGCTCGAGCAGTACTTC. As protein: CASSRQAGGGLEQYF.

The chain is built from TRBV11-2 and TRBJ1-4; 10 bases agree with TRBD1. Germline CDR1 SGHAT, CDR2 FQNNGV. This CDR3 has 13 amino acids. V shed 5 bases and J 7 bases; nucleotides not matched to a gene: 1. CDR3 DNA: TGTGCCAGCAGCCGGGACAGGGGTGAAAAACTGTTTTTT. Translating gives CASSRDRGEKLFF.

The chain links TRBV2 to TRBJ2-7, with D possibly matching TRBD2 (5 bases). From germline, CDR1 is SNHLY and CDR2 FYNNEI. CDR3 length: 13 residues. The V end lost 3 bases, the J end lost 5 bases, and 11 bases lay between the germline ends. This CDR3 reads CASSEDLRDEQYF. CDR3 DNA: TGTGCCAGCAGTGAGGATCTGAGGGACGAGCAGTACTTC.

The rearrangement uses TRBV6-5 and TRBJ2-2, with a tentative D call TRBD2 (6 bases). Deletions cut 3 bases from V and 2 bases from J, with 10 bases between. CDR3 length: 15 residues. Germline V gene lookup returns CDR1 MNHEY and CDR2 SVGAGI. CDR3 sequence (DNA): TGTGCCAGCAGTTATGGGGACTCCAACACCGGGGAGCTGTTTTTT. Encoded protein: CASSYGDSNTGELFF.

This chain joins TRBV6-1 and TRBJ1-4; the D gene is possibly TRBD1 (6 bases). The CDR3 consists of 20 residues. V was pared by 3 bases and J by 0 bases, with 23 bases between. The germline V gene encodes CDR1 MNHNS and CDR2 SASEGT. The CDR3 is CASSEKHRDLYRATNEKLFF. The CDR3 DNA reads as TGTGCCAGCAGTGAGAAGCACCGCGACCTATACAGGGCAACTAATGAAAAACTGTTTTTT.

The chain recombines TRBV7-9 with TRBJ2-5, with no clear D. V was pared by 1 base and J by 4 bases, with 13 bases between. This CDR3 comprises 15 residues. Per germline, CDR1 SEHNR and CDR2 FQNEAQ (reference sequence). The CDR3 reads CASSLDLTLGETQYF. The CDR3 DNA is TGTGCCAGCAGCTTAGATCTGACTCTGGGAGAGACCCAGTACTTC. The full variable domain, in which reference TRBV7-9 and TRBJ2-5 provide the parts outside the CDR3, is DTGVSQNPRHKITKRGQNVTFRCDPISEHNRLYWYRQTLGQGPEFLTYFQNEAQLEKSRLLSDRFSAERPKGSFSTLEIQRTEQGDSAMYLCASSLDLTLGETQYFGPGTRLLVL.